The rows below give T cell receptor beta chains drawn from one sample of a study of T cell responses to AZD1222 COVID-19 vaccine. The data were produced by immunoSEQ multiplex PCR, yet TCRdb's version contains in-frame clones alone and is incomplete. This table holds roughly 140,000 clones, roughly 91% found once. The material sequenced was peripheral blood, taken on day 0 of AZD1222 vaccination. These receptors were obtained from an adult in good health. Both conserved end residues are trimmed from each CDR3. The D gene is left open where the match is weak.

TRBJ1-2	TRBV7-9	-	ASSSINPGRYGYT
TRBJ2-3	TRBV3-1/TRBV3-2	TRBD2	ASSHRSSGGGTDTQY
TRBJ1-6	TRBV11-1	-	ASSPGVLNSPLH
TRBJ2-7	TRBV25-1	-	ASSAPTNSEQY
TRBJ1-3	TRBV5-6	-	ASSFLSFGNTIY
TRBJ1-2	TRBV9	-	ARRTEDNYGYT
TRBJ2-7	TRBV7-6	-	ASSLGTGLRYEQY
TRBJ2-7	TRBV6-5	-	ASSSRAPPGQY
TRBJ2-7	TRBV19	TRBD2	ATSPASGAYEQY
TRBJ1-2	TRBV6-5	-	ASSNRQIYGYT
TRBJ2-2	TRBV14	-	ASSQEELGELF
TRBJ1-2	TRBV19	-	ASSIGYSTSIIYGYT
TRBJ1-1	TRBV3-1/TRBV3-2	TRBD1	ASSPRQGANTEAF
TRBJ2-7	TRBV6-5	-	ASSYFGTDEQY
TRBJ2-7	TRBV5-6	-	ASSQGWGNYEQY
TRBJ1-4	TRBV7-2	TRBD1	ASSSQGAGEKLF
TRBJ2-1	TRBV5-1	TRBD1	ASSLGFGDRVGNEQF
TRBJ1-2	TRBV12-3/TRBV12-4	-	ASGSSGYGYT
TRBJ2-7	TRBV6-6	-	ASSSEGSTYEQY
TRBJ1-1	TRBV6-5	-	ASSTGHRTEAF
TRBJ2-3	TRBV27	TRBD1	ASSRDRVTDTQY
TRBJ1-2	TRBV30	-	AWSADRGSYGYT